The entry below describes one TCR beta chain. The antigen remains unidentified. The data were produced by immunoSEQ multiplex PCR, yet TCRdb's version contains in-frame clones alone and is incomplete. Of 50,000 to 70,000 clones detected, 72% appear once; the ten largest clones hold less than 25%. This record belongs to a study of vaccination effects on CD4 cells after COVID-19. Findings and limits, study-wide: Recruitment yielded few convalescent patients, and the study had no early post-infection timepoints.

CD4+ T cells were isolated after nine to ten days of culture. Both day 3 and day 7 saw half the medium replaced with IL-2 medium. The CDR3 sequence is 15 residues long. V dropped 4 bases and J dropped 2 bases, with 13 bases sitting between them. Germline V gene data show CDR1 as SGHDT and CDR2 as YYEEEE. This specimen consisted of CD4+ T cells from PBMCs cultured without peptide, obtained before COVID-19 vaccination. The V and J genes are TRBV5-6 and TRBJ2-1, with D uncertain. The source is a human donor who had a prior SARS-CoV-2 infection. In nucleotides, the CDR3 is TGTGCCAGCAGCCCGGATTGGAACACCTACAATGAGCAGTTCTTC. Its translation: CASSPDWNTYNEQFF.